The rows below give T cell receptor beta chains drawn from one sample of a study of cytomegalovirus exposure and HLA in healthy donors. The assay was immunoSEQ multiplex PCR, and TCRdb's table has in-frame clones only and misses some. The data show 300,000 to 350,000 clones, approximately 91% seen once. The material sequenced was PBMCs. These receptors all come from a man under 40 in good health and CMV-seronegative. Each CDR3 is given without its conserved first and last residue. The order of the fields is D gene, V gene, J gene, CDR3 protein. The D gene is left open where the match is weak.

>-|TRBV27|TRBJ1-1
ASSLSGGVRNTEAF
>-|TRBV27|TRBJ2-7
ASSLSLASYEQY
>TRBD2|TRBV5-6|TRBJ2-5
ASSLFTSGTFQETQY
>TRBD1|TRBV19|TRBJ1-5
ASSIRYWDRSNQPQH
>-|TRBV29-1|TRBJ2-5
SVDRVTQETQY
>TRBD1|TRBV6-1|TRBJ1-3
ASIRTGGDTIY
>TRBD2|TRBV5-4|TRBJ2-3
ASSLSGGGDTQY
>TRBD1|TRBV7-9|TRBJ2-7
ASSLYGQGEPYEQY
>TRBD1|TRBV5-4|TRBJ1-2
ASSPTGGSHYGYT
>-|TRBV5-5|TRBJ2-6
ASSFNQGVAGANVLT
>TRBD1|TRBV2|TRBJ1-2
VADRGNANYGYT
>-|TRBV4-1|TRBJ2-7
ASSIRGGYEQY
>-|TRBV4-3|TRBJ1-5
ASSQDGVAGQPQH
>-|TRBV10-3|TRBJ2-7
ATSGAITSYEQY
>-|TRBV7-9|TRBJ1-1
ASSLPRSEAF
>-|TRBV27|TRBJ2-7
ASSLSRGTLSYEQY
>-|TRBV19|TRBJ2-1
ASRGDTSYNEQF
>TRBD1|TRBV18|TRBJ1-3
ASSPTERTGRTGNTIY
>-|TRBV6-5|TRBJ2-2
ASSYSIATRDGELF
>-|TRBV6-6|TRBJ2-7
ASSYRGSRHEQY
>-|TRBV6-1|TRBJ2-1
ATRTLTGVNNEQF
>TRBD1|TRBV6-5|TRBJ1-1
ASSYGGQGFAEAF